This T cell receptor beta chain stems from a study of blood T cell repertoires in COVID-19. Germline trimming cut 3 bases from V and 8 bases from J; bases unmatched to any gene: 15. This CDR3 region has 17 residues. Germline CDR1 is SGDLS and CDR2 is YYNGEE. The data were produced by immunoSEQ multiplex PCR, yet TCRdb's version contains in-frame clones alone and is incomplete. The data show approximately 150,000 clones, roughly 77% seen once. Source material: peripheral blood. The genes are TRBV9 and TRBJ2-1, with TRBD2 matching 9 bases. This clonotype originated in a man aged 60 to 69 with acute or convalescent COVID-19. The CDR3 region has the DNA TGTGCCAGCAGCGAGGGCGGGAGGGCCAACGGTTTGTATGAGCAGTTCTTC. Its translation is CASSEGGRANGLYEQFF.